Given below is one T cell receptor beta chain in context. The data were taken from a study of T cell responses to AZD1222 COVID-19 vaccine. Clones were sequenced by immunoSEQ multiplex PCR, and TCRdb holds only the in-frame ones, with some missing. The sample carries 150,000 to 200,000 clones, over 85% recorded once. V was shortened by 1 base and J by 9 bases, with 12 bases between the two germline ends. From germline, CDR1 is LNHNV and CDR2 YYDKDF (reference sequence). The CDR3 runs to 13 residues. The V gene is TRBV15, the J gene TRBJ1-1; D ambiguous. The sequencing here drew on peripheral blood, taken on day 0 of AZD1222 vaccination. This clonotype was obtained from an adult in good health. Here the CDR3 DNA reads TGTGCCACCAGCAGAGCGCTTTCCGGCAAAGCTTTCTTT. This sequence encodes CATSRALSGKAFF.